One and the same sample provided the 12 T cell receptor beta chains below, sequenced in a study of cytomegalovirus exposure and HLA in healthy donors. The study ran its PCR with 60 Vbeta and 13 Jbeta primers. Repertoires were generated with immunoSEQ multiplex PCR, while TCRdb's copy carries only in-frame clones and drops some. The sample lists roughly 200,000 clones, 9.5% occurring once. Material: PBMCs. The origin of the receptors is a woman aged 25 to 39 in good health and CMV-seropositive.

There are a few counts of this clone. The chain recombines TRBV4-1 with TRBJ1-2; 7 bases are shared with TRBD1. Germline V gene data show CDR1 as MGHRA and CDR2 as YSYEKL. The CDR3 consists of 12 residues. J gave up 7 bases and V 4 bases, and 3 bases lay outside the gene matches. Written as DNA, the CDR3 is TGCGCCAGCAGCCTCGACAGGGTTGGCTACACCTTC. Its protein product is CASSLDRVGYTF.

This clone was counted only a few times. The chain joins TRBV27 to TRBJ2-2; the match to TRBD2 covers 7 bases. The length of the CDR3 is 15 residues. The V gene's germline CDR1 is MNHEY and CDR2 SMNVEV (reference sequence). J lost 0 bases, V lost 6 bases, and 4 bases had no gene match. CDR3: CASSISGTNTGELFF. CDR3 coding DNA: TGTGCCAGCAGCATCAGCGGGACGAACACCGGGGAGCTGTTTTTT.

V usage is TRBV30 and J usage is TRBJ2-5; no clear D gene. The ends were cut back, 1 base at V and 5 bases at J, with 11 bases in the middle. The CDR3 sequence is 13 residues long. CDR1 is GTSNPN and CDR2 is SVGIG in the germline V gene (reference sequence). The CDR3 region has the DNA TGTGCCTGGAGTGGAAGCCGCATGGAGACCCAGTACTTC. Protein product: CAWSGSRMETQYF.

The chain employs TRBV7-8 and TRBJ2-1, with D possibly TRBD2 on 7 matching bases. The CDR3 has 12 amino acids. In germline, CDR1 is SGHVS, CDR2 FQNEAQ. Between the trimmed V and J ends, which lost 6 bases and 10 bases, there was a span of 13 bases. CDR3 nucleotides: TGTGCCAGCAGGAAGGGGGGGATGGAGCAGTTCTTC. The encoded protein is CASRKGGMEQFF.

A few counts support this clone. The chain uses TRBV6-5 and TRBJ1-2, with D unresolved. This CDR3 region has 14 residues. Germline loops: CDR1 MNHEY, CDR2 SVGAGI. Trimming took off 2 bases at V and 4 bases at J, with 11 bases between the two ends. The CDR3 nucleotides read TGTGCCAGCAGTTACCTAGCAGAGGCCTATGGCTACACCTTC. Amino acid sequence: CASSYLAEAYGYTF.

The chain combines TRBV19 with TRBJ2-5; D might be TRBD2 (7 bases). The end of the DNA is better explained by TRBJ2-7, so the J call may be wrong. Germline values: CDR1 LNHDA, CDR2 SQIVND (reference sequence). This CDR3 region has 16 residues. The CDR3 is CASSISAGAFSYEQYF. As DNA, the CDR3 is TGTGCCAGTAGTATTTCGGCGGGGGCCTTCTCCTACGAGCAGTACTTC.

The chain combines TRBV5-6 with TRBJ1-1, with TRBD1 matching 8 bases. This CDR3 has 15 amino acids. CDR1 and CDR2 (germline): SGHDT, YYEEEE. The V and J ends lost 0 bases and 4 bases, in that order; junction bases with no gene match: 5. The CDR3 bases are TGTGCCAGCAGCTTGGGGACAGGGTTGAGCACTGAAGCTTTCTTT. It is translated as CASSLGTGLSTEAFF.

The rearrangement uses TRBV6-1 and TRBJ1-5, with D possibly being TRBD1 (6 bases). CDR1 and CDR2 (germline): MNHNS, SASEGT. The germline V and J ends were trimmed by 1 base and 1 base, with 8 bases remaining between them. The CDR3 spans 15 residues. This chain's CDR3 is CASSEERGSNQPQHF. Written as DNA, the CDR3 is TGTGCCAGCAGTGAAGAAAGGGGGAGCAATCAGCCCCAGCATTTT.

The rearrangement joins TRBV6-6 to TRBJ1-4; TRBD1 aligns across 8 bases. V trimming: 6 bases; J trimming: 7 bases; junction bases outside the gene matches: 10. The CDR3 spans 15 residues. Germline-derived CDR1 and CDR2 are MNHNY and SVGAGI (reference sequence). CDR3 sequence (DNA): TGTGCCAGCAGGCTACTCAGGGGGCTAGGTGAAAAACTGTTTTTT. Encoded protein: CASRLLRGLGEKLFF.

This clone was observed a few times. The gene calls are TRBV7-2 and TRBJ1-2, with TRBD1 matching over 7 bases. Germline V gene lookup returns CDR1 SGHTA and CDR2 FQGNSA. V dropped 5 bases and J dropped 7; count of bases not matched to a gene: 4. CDR3 length: 12 residues. In DNA form, the CDR3 reads TGTGCCAGCAGCGAAAGGACAGGTGGCTACACCTTC. Its translation is CASSERTGGYTF.

This clone showed up just a few times. The chain recombines TRBV2 with TRBJ2-3; 11 bases are a match to TRBD2. Losses at the gene ends were 7 bases for V and 3 bases for J; bases not matched to a gene: 3. This CDR3 is 14 amino acids long. The germline gives CDR1 SNHLY, CDR2 FYNNEI. The CDR3 here is CASKTSGITDTQYF. In DNA form, the CDR3 reads TGTGCCAGCAAGACTAGCGGGATTACAGATACGCAGTATTTT.

This clone was detected a few times. The genes are TRBV7-6 and TRBJ1-4; 7 bases match TRBD1. CDR1 is SGHVS, CDR2 FNYEAQ, per germline. The CDR3 sequence is 15 residues long. J lost 3 bases, V lost 1 base, and 2 bases had no gene match. CDR3 DNA: TGTGCCAGCAGCTTAGTGGGGACAGCTAATGAAAAACTGTTTTTT. Translation: CASSLVGTANEKLFF. Supplemented by reference TRBV7-6 and TRBJ1-4, the full variable domain reads GAGVSQSPRYKVTKRGQDVALRCDPISGHVSLYWYRQALGQGPEFLTYFNYEAQQDKSGLPNDRFSAERPEGSISTLTIQRTEQRDSAMYRCASSLVGTANEKLFFGSGTQLSVL.